This TCR beta chain was found in a study of OX40 agonist ivuxolimab in advanced cancers. For the study in its entirety: Ivuxolimab was an agonistic, fully human IgG2 monoclonal antibody directed against OX40 (CD134), a costimulatory receptor. Intravenous ivuxolimab was administered to patients every 2 weeks at six dose levels: 0.01, 0.1, 0.3, 1.5, 3 and 10 mg/kg. Of the approximately 54 dose-escalation patients, hepatocellular carcinoma was present in approximately 20, melanoma in roughly 15, renal cell carcinoma in 9 and head and neck cancer in 9. In the dose-escalation cohort, 82.7% of patients were male, and the mean age was roughly 60 years with a range of roughly 23 to 90. Prior anti-PD-1, anti-PD-L1 or anti-CTLA-4 therapy was permitted, and checkpoint inhibitors had been received by roughly 42% of dose-escalation patients. Partial responses occurred in three dose-escalation patients: two with cutaneous melanoma and one with hepatocellular carcinoma. Peripheral TCRbeta sequencing aimed to test whether ivuxolimab altered TCR sequence diversity and caused clonal T-cell expansion. The paper describes the monotherapy dose-escalation part (N ≈ 52 patients) of the phase I trial of ivuxolimab.

Genomic DNA was extracted from sorted cells for sequencing of the TCRbeta CDR3 region. The immunoSEQ Assay was used to sequence the TCRbeta CDR3 regions. TCRdb holds this immuneACCESS table with in-frame rearrangements only. Some clones are missing; in checked studies, unresolved V genes explain under half, and the rest has no known cause. Counted in this sample were about 95,000 clones; approximately 89% of them appeared once. The ten largest account for under 0.4% of the sample. Patients with autoimmune disease history or receiving systemic immunosuppression were excluded from the trial. Peripheral blood for TCR sequencing was drawn from every dose cohort at baseline, at cycle 4 day 1 and at cycle 7 day 1. The samples were taken from a phase I, first-in-human, multicenter, open-label dose-escalation trial of ivuxolimab. Adults with locally advanced or metastatic melanoma, renal cell, hepatocellular, or head and neck squamous cell carcinoma were enrolled in the trial. Before TCR sequencing, CD4+ T cells and CD8+ T cells from peripheral blood were sorted into separate populations.

Overall study outcomes, separate from this receptor: Low levels of normalized T-cell clonal expansion were also seen in some patients who did not respond. Partial responders in the 0.1-3.0 mg/kg groups had among the lowest normalized peripheral clonal expansion, especially among CD8+ T cells. The antigen specificity of the peripheral T cells that underwent clonal expansion was not determined. After ivuxolimab, more expanded clones were found on average in CD8+ T cells than in CD4+ T cells. At doses of 0.1 to 3.0 mg/kg, clonal expansion of both CD4+ and CD8+ T cells in blood was seen between baseline and week 6.

To note about this clone: What this receptor recognizes is not known. Base-call qualities are not available, and no considerably larger clone is one nucleotide away.

This TCR was sampled from an adult with an advanced solid tumor such as melanoma, head and neck, liver or kidney cancer. The material was CD4+ or CD8+ T cells sorted from blood, obtained in a trial of the OX40 agonist ivuxolimab.

CDR3 loop: CAWSVGEGVKNTEAFF. The DNA is TGTGCCTGGAGTGTGGGGGAGGGGGTTAAGAACACTGAAGCTTTCTTT. Recombination connected TRBV30 to TRBJ1-1; the best D guess is TRBD1, with 6 bases matching. V is pared back by 0 bases and J by 1 base, with 15 bases lying between the germline termini. The CDR3 has 16 amino acids, counting the end cysteine and phenylalanine. The sequence is cut down to CDR3 DNA, 48 bases in frame from base 1. CDR1 GTSNPN and CDR2 SVGIG were looked up in the germline V gene (reference sequence).